A selection of T cell receptor beta chains follows, all from one sample in a study of blood T cell repertoires in COVID-19. The data were produced by immunoSEQ multiplex PCR, yet TCRdb's version contains in-frame clones alone and is incomplete. The table has more than 200,000 clones, approximately 81% seen once; the top ten hold 6% to 9.5%. The sequenced sample consisted of peripheral blood. The receptors were sampled from a woman aged 80 or over with acute or convalescent COVID-19. CDR3s include the opening cysteine and the closing phenylalanine or tryptophan. Each record gives: J gene, D gene, V gene, clone size, CDR3 protein, CDR3 DNA. The D gene is left open where the match is weak. Clone size is not always given. Where it is, it says once, few, many or a class for expanded clones.

j_call: TRBJ2-7; d_call: -; v_call: TRBV11-2; clone_size: -; cdr3_aa: CASSYDQGEQYF; cdr3_nt: TGTGCCAGCAGCTACGATCAGGGGGAGCAGTACTTC
j_call: TRBJ1-1; d_call: -; v_call: TRBV18; clone_size: -; cdr3_aa: CASSLGHLNTEAFF; cdr3_nt: TGTGCCAGCTCCCTCGGACACCTGAACACTGAAGCTTTCTTT
j_call: TRBJ2-3; d_call: TRBD2; v_call: TRBV2; clone_size: -; cdr3_aa: CASSGLAGELRGDTQYF; cdr3_nt: TGTGCCAGCAGTGGCCTAGCGGGGGAGCTACGTGGAGATACGCAGTATTTT
j_call: TRBJ1-3; d_call: -; v_call: TRBV18; clone_size: few; cdr3_aa: CASSPGGSGNTIYF; cdr3_nt: TGTGCCAGCTCACCAGGAGGCTCTGGAAACACCATATATTTT
j_call: TRBJ2-4; d_call: -; v_call: TRBV19; clone_size: -; cdr3_aa: CASSISSQGLLAKNIQYF; cdr3_nt: TGTGCCAGTAGTATCAGTTCACAGGGCCTTCTAGCCAAAAACATTCAGTACTTC
j_call: TRBJ1-6; d_call: TRBD1; v_call: TRBV19; clone_size: -; cdr3_aa: CASSPDRELNSPLHF; cdr3_nt: TGTGCCAGTAGTCCCGACAGGGAACTTAATTCACCCCTCCACTTT
j_call: TRBJ1-5; d_call: TRBD1; v_call: TRBV15; clone_size: -; cdr3_aa: CATSTRQGRNQPQHF; cdr3_nt: TGTGCCACCAGCACCAGACAGGGTAGAAATCAGCCCCAGCATTTT
j_call: TRBJ1-1; d_call: -; v_call: TRBV12-3/TRBV12-4; clone_size: -; cdr3_aa: CASSLALNTEAFF; cdr3_nt: TGTGCCAGCAGTTTAGCCCTTAACACTGAAGCTTTCTTT
j_call: TRBJ2-5; d_call: -; v_call: TRBV19; clone_size: -; cdr3_aa: CASSIDRVGTQYF; cdr3_nt: TGTGCCAGTAGTATAGATCGGGTAGGGACCCAGTACTTC
j_call: TRBJ1-1; d_call: TRBD1; v_call: TRBV6-5; clone_size: -; cdr3_aa: CASSLQGAPTEAFF; cdr3_nt: TGTGCCAGCAGTCTCCAGGGGGCGCCGACTGAAGCTTTCTTT
j_call: TRBJ1-2; d_call: -; v_call: TRBV12-1; clone_size: once; cdr3_aa: CARSGGPTHYGYTF; cdr3_nt: TGTGCTAGAAGCGGGGGCCCAACTCACTATGGCTACACCTTC